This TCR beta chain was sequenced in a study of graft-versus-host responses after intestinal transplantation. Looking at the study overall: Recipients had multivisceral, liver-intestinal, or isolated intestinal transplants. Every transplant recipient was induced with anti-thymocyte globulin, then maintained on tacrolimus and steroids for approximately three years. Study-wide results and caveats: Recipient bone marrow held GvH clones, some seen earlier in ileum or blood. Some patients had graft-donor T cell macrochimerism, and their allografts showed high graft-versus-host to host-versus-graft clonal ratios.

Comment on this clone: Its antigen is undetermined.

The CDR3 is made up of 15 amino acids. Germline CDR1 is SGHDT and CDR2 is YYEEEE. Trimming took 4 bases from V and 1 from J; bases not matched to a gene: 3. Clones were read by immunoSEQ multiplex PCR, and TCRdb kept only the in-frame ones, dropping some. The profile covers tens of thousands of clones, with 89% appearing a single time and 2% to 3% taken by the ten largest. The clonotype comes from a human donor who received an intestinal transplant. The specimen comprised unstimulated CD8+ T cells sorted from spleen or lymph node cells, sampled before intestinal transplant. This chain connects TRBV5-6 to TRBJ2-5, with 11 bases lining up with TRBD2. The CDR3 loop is CASSPGLAVQETQYF. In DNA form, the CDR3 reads TGTGCCAGCAGCCCGGGACTAGCGGTCCAAGAGACCCAGTACTTC.